This T cell receptor beta chain emerged from a study of blood T cell repertoires in COVID-19. On the study more broadly: Recovered status applied to Cohort 3 donors who had two consecutive negative PCRs. It also applied to those with clearance or with symptom resolution. The origin of the acute and convalescent COVID-19 samples was the United States, Italy and Spain.

Original methodology: Quantification of nucleated cells was approximated via reference gene primer amplification. Assay used: immunoSEQ multiplex PCR; TCRdb lists only in-frame clones, some missing. V and J calls and clone size are given by that table; D and trimming were obtained from the DNA. The sample shows 300,000 to 450,000 clones, around 87% of them seen only once. Germline-derived CDR1 and CDR2 are SNHLY and FYNNEI. The CDR3 spans 12 residues. Trimming at V came to 10 bases and at J to 8 bases, leaving 5 bases not matched to a gene. This clone came up once. The V call is TRBV2, the J call TRBJ1-4, with 9 bases matching TRBD1. Specimen: PBMCs or T cells enriched from blood (not recorded which). The TCR was taken from a man aged 40-55 years in a cohort exposed to, infected with or recovered from COVID-19 (not recorded which). The CDR3 sequence is CATRDREEKLFF. The CDR3 DNA reads as TGTGCCACCCGGGACAGGGAAGAAAAACTGTTTTTT.